These T cell receptor beta chains were read from a single sample in a study of CD8 T cells in Susac syndrome. MiXCR, run by TCRdb on the immunoSEQ multiplex PCR reads, gives a single entry per CDR3 protein. Counted here are around 200,000 distinct CDR3 sequences, around 90% occurring once; the ten biggest clones make up less than 0.15%. Sequencing input: CD8+ T cells from PBMCs. The receptors here all came from a human donor with multiple sclerosis. The CDR3 runs from the conserved cysteine through the conserved F or W. Fields, in order: J gene, V gene, clone size, D gene, CDR3 DNA, CDR3 protein. A D gene is named only where the DNA matches it firmly. A row's size may be missing; if present it is once, few, many or a size class.

TRBJ2-7 TRBV9 NA NA TGTGCCAGCAGCGTAGGGGGCGAGGGACCGTCCTACGAGCAGTACTTC CASSVGGEGPSYEQYF
TRBJ2-1 TRBV14 NA TRBD2 TGTGCCAGCAGCCAAGATCCGAGCAGCGGGGTCTCCTACAATGAGCAGTTCTTC CASSQDPSSGVSYNEQFF
TRBJ2-7 TRBV27 NA TRBD2 TGTGCCAGCAGTATTAGGGCGGGGGGCTCCTACGAGCAGTACTTC CASSIRAGGSYEQYF
TRBJ2-1 TRBV5-6 few NA TGTGCCAGCAGCTTGGCCCACAATGAGCAGTTCTTC CASSLAHNEQFF
TRBJ2-1 TRBV5-4 NA NA TGTGCCAGCAGCCCGACCGAAGCGGATGAGCAGTTCTTC CASSPTEADEQFF
TRBJ1-2 TRBV3-1 NA NA TGTGCCAGCAGCCTGAGGGGGGAGGTCTATGGCTACACCTTC CASSLRGEVYGYTF
TRBJ2-1 TRBV4-3 NA NA TGCGCCAGCAGCCAAGAAACAATCAGCGGGTTGTACAATGAGCAGTTCTTC CASSQETISGLYNEQFF
TRBJ2-3 TRBV20-1 NA NA TGCAGTGCTATCGCCCTAGGGGGCACAGATACGCAGTATTTT CSAIALGGTDTQYF
TRBJ2-1 TRBV4-1 NA NA TGCGCCAGCAGCCAAGATCGGGCGGGGTATGCAAACTACAATGAGCAGTTCTTC CASSQDRAGYANYNEQFF
TRBJ2-7 TRBV4-3 NA TRBD1 TGCGCCAGCAGCCAACCAAGGGACAGGGGTTACGAGCAGTACTTC CASSQPRDRGYEQYF
TRBJ1-5 TRBV13 NA NA TGTGCCAGCAGCCCTTCCGGGGGTCAGCCCCAGCATTTT CASSPSGGQPQHF
TRBJ2-7 TRBV29-1 once TRBD1 TGCAGCGTCCACCTACGGGACAGCGCCTACGAGCAGTACTTC CSVHLRDSAYEQYF